The rows below give T cell receptor beta chains drawn from one sample of a study of T-cell reconstitution after alpha-beta-depleted transplantation in children. TCRdb analysed the PCR reads with MiXCR anew, one entry per CDR3 protein. The data contain some 500,000 distinct CDR3 sequences, approximately 20% of them seen just once; the ten biggest clones take up 3.3%. This specimen consisted of PBMCs from the stem cell graft donor, obtained from the stem cell graft. Source of these receptors: a human donor who donated a stem cell graft to a child with acute lymphoblastic leukemia. The CDR3 runs from the conserved cysteine through the conserved F or W. Each record gives: D gene, CDR3 length, V gene, J gene, clone size, CDR3 protein, CDR3 DNA. D genes are given only for firm matches. The size entry is marked missing in some rows and otherwise reads once, few, many or a size class.

TRBD1,15,TRBV6-1,TRBJ1-2,few,CASRADGQGLSGYTF,TGTGCCAGCAGGGCAGACGGACAGGGTCTAAGTGGCTACACCTTC
-,11,TRBV29-1,TRBJ1-1,many,CSAGLITEAFF,TGCAGCGCCGGACTGATCACTGAAGCTTTCTTT
-,16,TRBV2,TRBJ1-1,few,CASSEARMGVGTEAFF,TGTGCCAGCAGTGAAGCGCGTATGGGAGTGGGCACTGAAGCTTTCTTT
TRBD2,16,TRBV12-3/TRBV12-4,TRBJ2-2,-,CASISPRTSITGELFF,TGTGCCAGCATCTCCCCGAGGACTAGTATCACCGGGGAGCTGTTTTTT
TRBD1,11,TRBV29-1,TRBJ1-1,few,CSVLTGVEAFF,TGCAGCGTTCTGACAGGGGTGGAAGCTTTCTTT
TRBD2,13,TRBV6-2/TRBV6-3,TRBJ2-3,few,CASSLGGSPTQYF,TGTGCCAGCAGCCTGGGGGGGTCCCCCACGCAGTATTTT
TRBD1,17,TRBV5-1,TRBJ2-2,-,CASSLDRGQLPPGELFF,TGCGCCAGCAGCTTGGACAGGGGACAGCTCCCTCCCGGGGAGCTGTTTTTT
-,17,TRBV15,TRBJ2-2,-,CATSRDFGVVGTGELFF,TGTGCCACCAGCAGAGATTTTGGGGTGGTGGGCACCGGGGAGCTGTTTTTT
TRBD2,16,TRBV9,TRBJ2-1,-,CASSVGPAGPYNEQFF,TGTGCCAGCAGCGTAGGGCCAGCGGGGCCCTACAATGAGCAGTTCTTC
TRBD1,18,TRBV4-1,TRBJ1-6,few,CASSRLTGDSSYNSPLHF,TGCGCCAGCAGCCGCCTAACAGGGGATAGCTCCTATAATTCACCCCTCCACTTT
-,16,TRBV12-3/TRBV12-4,TRBJ2-1,few,CASSSGGVHSYNEQFF,TGTGCCAGCAGTTCCGGGGGAGTCCATTCCTACAATGAGCAGTTCTTC
TRBD2,16,TRBV19,TRBJ2-7,few,CASGKIWASGKGEQYF,TGTGCCAGTGGCAAAATATGGGCTAGCGGAAAGGGCGAGCAGTACTTC
TRBD2,18,TRBV4-2,TRBJ2-2,few,CASSPTLTRGSRTGELFF,TGTGCCAGCAGCCCTACTTTGACCCGCGGGAGTAGAACCGGGGAGCTGTTTTTT
TRBD2,22,TRBV9,TRBJ2-3,-,CASSVEGLGELLAGGRTDTQYF,TGTGCCAGCAGCGTAGAGGGGCTGGGGGAGCTCCTAGCGGGAGGGCGCACAGATACGCAGTATTTT
TRBD1,13,TRBV7-8,TRBJ2-7,few,CATGGQGPYEQYF,TGTGCCACGGGTGGACAGGGTCCCTACGAGCAGTACTTC
TRBD2,12,TRBV6-1,TRBJ2-7,few,CALRGRDYEQYF,TGTGCCCTCCGGGGGAGGGACTACGAGCAGTACTTC
-,13,TRBV20-1,TRBJ2-5,few,CSAPKNVQETQYF,TGCAGTGCGCCGAAAAACGTACAAGAGACCCAGTACTTC
-,17,TRBV19,TRBJ2-6,few,CASRRPGASSGANVLTF,TGTGCCAGTAGGCGGCCAGGGGCCAGCTCTGGGGCCAACGTCCTGACTTTC
-,15,TRBV7-2,TRBJ1-2,few,CASSPGKVLLSGYTF,TGTGCCAGCAGCCCTGGGAAGGTTCTATTGAGCGGCTACACCTTC
-,14,TRBV11-2,TRBJ2-1,-,CASSLDFASLEQFF,TGTGCCAGCAGCTTAGATTTCGCTAGCCTTGAGCAGTTCTTC
-,12,TRBV5-1,TRBJ1-2,few,CASGGTGLGYTF,TGCGCCAGCGGGGGGACGGGGCTTGGCTACACCTTC
-,14,TRBV27,TRBJ2-7,few,CASSFRAGPYEQYF,TGTGCCAGCAGTTTTAGAGCTGGGCCGTACGAGCAGTACTTC
-,13,TRBV5-1,TRBJ2-3,few,CASSFGGQDTQYF,TGCGCCAGCAGCTTCGGGGGCCAGGATACGCAGTATTTT
-,11,TRBV29-1,TRBJ1-2,few,CSVDGAHGYTF,TGCAGCGTTGATGGGGCTCATGGCTACACCTTC
TRBD2,14,TRBV20-1,TRBJ2-1,few,CSAPKGRGGNEQFF,TGCAGTGCTCCAAAGGGGAGGGGTGGTAATGAGCAGTTCTTC
-,12,TRBV20-1,TRBJ2-1,-,CSAVRDYNEQFF,TGCAGTGCTGTTAGGGACTACAATGAGCAGTTCTTC
TRBD1,15,TRBV11-2,TRBJ2-7,few,CASSLMTGIMYEQYF,TGTGCCAGCAGCTTAATGACAGGGATAATGTACGAGCAGTACTTC
-,14,TRBV29-1,TRBJ2-5,-,CSVWRGQNQETQYF,TGCAGCGTTTGGCGGGGGCAAAACCAAGAGACCCAGTACTTC
-,15,TRBV20-1,TRBJ1-5,-,CSANPSGHSNQPQHF,TGCAGTGCTAACCCCTCCGGGCATAGCAATCAGCCCCAGCATTTT
-,14,TRBV19,TRBJ1-5,-,CASSIDWLGKPQHF,TGTGCCAGTAGTATAGATTGGCTGGGAAAGCCCCAGCATTTT
-,16,TRBV12-3/TRBV12-4,TRBJ1-5,-,CASSPYNRRGNQPQHF,TGTGCCAGCAGTCCATATAATCGGCGGGGGAACCAGCCCCAGCATTTT
TRBD1,16,TRBV20-1,TRBJ2-1,-,CSARGAGQGQINEQFF,TGCAGTGCTAGAGGAGCGGGACAGGGTCAAATCAATGAGCAGTTCTTC
-,14,TRBV6-5,TRBJ2-7,few,CASSYPGALYEQYF,TGTGCCAGCAGTTACCCTGGGGCCCTTTACGAGCAGTACTTC
-,16,TRBV24-1,TRBJ2-6,once,CATSDPDNSGANVLTF,TGTGCCACCAGTGATCCTGACAACTCTGGGGCCAACGTCCTGACTTTC
-,17,TRBV20-1,TRBJ2-7,few,CSARDPLLGGVHHEQYF,TGCAGTGCTCGAGATCCCCTCCTCGGCGGGGTACACCACGAGCAGTACTTC
TRBD2,16,TRBV15,TRBJ2-1,few,CATGLGLAGGENEQFF,TGTGCCACCGGACTTGGACTAGCGGGAGGGGAGAATGAGCAGTTCTTC
-,14,TRBV5-1,TRBJ2-7,many,CASSLPGGSYEQYF,TGCGCCAGCAGCTTACCAGGAGGCTCCTACGAGCAGTACTTC
TRBD2,15,TRBV12-3/TRBV12-4,TRBJ2-7,-,CASSLARTSSYEQYF,TGTGCCAGCAGTTTAGCCAGGACTAGCTCCTACGAGCAGTACTTC
TRBD1,15,TRBV12-3/TRBV12-4,TRBJ2-1,many,CASSARQGTYNEQFF,TGTGCCAGCAGTGCCCGACAGGGAACCTACAATGAGCAGTTCTTC
-,14,TRBV27,TRBJ1-5,few,CASSAQNSNQPQHF,TGTGCCAGCAGCGCTCAGAATAGCAATCAGCCCCAGCATTTT
TRBD2,18,TRBV5-1,TRBJ2-2,-,CASSADSDSGRGAGELFF,TGCGCCAGCAGCGCCGACTCTGATAGCGGGAGAGGGGCCGGGGAGCTGTTTTTT
TRBD1,14,TRBV12-5,TRBJ2-3,-,CASGFTGGADTQYF,TGTGCTAGTGGTTTCACAGGGGGCGCAGATACGCAGTATTTT
-,14,TRBV12-3/TRBV12-4,TRBJ1-1,few,CASRSDGLNTEAFF,TGTGCCAGCAGGTCAGACGGCCTGAACACTGAAGCTTTCTTT
-,15,TRBV27,TRBJ2-7,few,CASSQNRGLVYEQYF,TGTGCCAGCAGTCAGAACAGAGGTCTAGTTTACGAGCAGTACTTC
TRBD2,18,TRBV6-5,TRBJ2-5,few,CASSGGSKGLAGGETQYF,TGTGCCAGCAGCGGAGGCAGCAAAGGACTAGCGGGGGGAGAGACCCAGTACTTC
-,13,TRBV5-1,TRBJ2-2,-,CASRPTTTGELFF,TGCGCCAGCAGACCGACGACGACCGGGGAGCTGTTTTTT
-,13,TRBV15,TRBJ2-2,once,CATSIRGAGELFF,TGTGCCACCAGCATACGGGGCGCCGGGGAGCTGTTTTTT
-,17,TRBV18,TRBJ1-3,few,CASSPHGPGRPGNTIYF,TGTGCCAGCTCACCACACGGCCCTGGCCGTCCTGGAAACACCATATATTTT
-,17,TRBV6-5,TRBJ2-5,few,CASSYSRQRNKGETQYF,TGTGCCAGCAGTTACTCGAGGCAGAGGAACAAAGGAGAGACCCAGTACTTC
TRBD1,17,TRBV11-1,TRBJ2-7,few,CASSQGTGGMKSYEQYF,TGTGCCAGCAGCCAAGGGACAGGAGGAATGAAAAGCTACGAGCAGTACTTC
-,15,TRBV7-8,TRBJ1-5,-,CASSLKGRSNQPQHF,TGTGCCAGCAGCTTAAAGGGGAGGAGCAATCAGCCCCAGCATTTT
TRBD2,15,TRBV6-1,TRBJ2-1,-,CASSRTSGRAGEQFF,TGTGCCAGCTCTCGGACTAGCGGGAGGGCCGGTGAGCAGTTCTTC
TRBD1,15,TRBV9,TRBJ1-1,-,CASSVIGTGYTEAFF,TGTGCCAGCAGCGTAATAGGGACAGGGTACACTGAAGCTTTCTTT
-,13,TRBV30,TRBJ2-4,-,CAWRQETLNIQYF,TGTGCCTGGAGGCAGGAGACCTTAAACATTCAGTACTTC
TRBD1,15,TRBV27,TRBJ2-7,few,CASSLRGDRFYEQYF,TGTGCCAGCAGTTTACGAGGGGACAGGTTCTACGAGCAGTACTTC
-,14,TRBV6-4,TRBJ1-1,-,CASSVHSESTEAFF,TGTGCCAGCAGTGTCCACAGCGAGAGCACTGAAGCTTTCTTT